This record covers a single TCR beta chain. The antigen is undetermined. This entry comes from a study of T-cell memory formation after mild COVID-19. In the study overall: For the most part, TCR clusters were specific to one donor.

The study, taken as a whole, reports: Shrinking CD4+ clones were chiefly CM and EM; CD8+ ones were chiefly EMRA. Some responding clones appeared in pre-infection memory, suggesting cross-reactive memory joined.

V trimming: 6 bases; J trimming: 3 bases; junction bases outside the gene matches: 8. CDR3 length: 15 amino acids. Germline V gene sequence: CDR1 SEHNR, CDR2 FQNEAQ (reference sequence). TCRdb re-derived calls from the 5' RACE reads in MiXCR, one entry per CDR3 protein. The sample records 260,000 or so distinct CDR3 sequences, around 15% being singletons. The chain combines TRBV7-9 with TRBJ2-3, with 8 bases identical to TRBD2. Sequencing was carried out using PBMCs or a T cell subset sorted from them (not recorded which). The sequence was obtained from a man between 18 and 29 years old who had mild COVID-19 (a few samples of this study predate the infection). Cell type and time point are not known. Here the CDR3 DNA reads TGTGCCAGCAGTCCAACCGGGACTAGGACAGATACGCAGTATTTT. Translated, it gives CASSPTGTRTDTQYF.